This TCR beta chain is drawn from a study of identical twins. Regarding the study as a whole: Findings depended on cross-sectional statistics rather than tracking the same donors. Abundant beta clonotypes from cord blood bore fewer insertions; memory repertoires lacked this pattern. Out-of-frame alpha sequences common to twins exhibited a surplus of low generation probability. Where beta out-of-frame sequences were concerned, excess twin sharing was weaker.

TCRdb independently ran MiXCR on the 5' RACE reads; one entry per CDR3 protein. The sample has 200,000 to 250,000 distinct CDR3 sequences, 7.5% seen once. Germline-derived CDR1 and CDR2 are SEHNR and FQNEAQ (reference sequence). This CDR3 has 16 amino acids. V lost 5 bases and J lost 0; bases outside the gene matches: 8. This clonotype turned up a few times. Its target is unknown. These data also formed part of another study, on yellow fever vaccine responses in identical twins.

The sample consisted of memory (CD45RO+) T cells sorted from blood. The gene calls are TRBV7-9 and TRBJ2-7, with TRBD1 matching over 9 bases. This receptor was identified in a young woman in good health. CDR3 nucleotide sequence: TGTGCCAGCAGCAAACAGGGGGCCCGTTACTCCTACGAGCAGTACTTC. This codes for CASSKQGARYSYEQYF.